The rows below give T cell receptor beta chains drawn from one sample of a study of beta chain features in type 1 diabetes. Clones were sequenced by immunoSEQ multiplex PCR, and TCRdb holds only the in-frame ones, with some missing. The sample records about 68,000 clones, about 48% being singletons. The specimen sequenced was central memory CD4+ T cells from blood. All receptors derive from a man aged 25-45 years with type 1 diabetes. The CDR3 runs from the conserved cysteine through the conserved F or W. A D gene is named only where the DNA matches it firmly. Size tells how often a clone was seen (once, few, many) or the class of an expanded clone, and some rows leave it out.

NA	TRBV27	TRBD1	TRBJ2-2	TGTGCCAGCAGATACAGGGGGCTCGTCGGGGAGCTGTTTTTT	CASRYRGLVGELFF
few	TRBV10-2	TRBD2	TRBJ2-7	TGCGCCAGCAAGCGGGAGGGCCCCCTGAGCCAGCAGTACTTC	CASKREGPLSQQYF
few	TRBV2	NA	TRBJ2-3	TGTGCCAGCAGGAGGATTAGCGGCACAGATACGCAGTATTTT	CASRRISGTDTQYF
NA	TRBV28	TRBD1	TRBJ1-5	TGTGCCAGCAGTGCAGGGGGCAGCAATCAGCCCCAGCATTTT	CASSAGGSNQPQHF
NA	TRBV12-5	TRBD2	TRBJ2-1	TGTGCTAGTGGTTTGGGTACGGAACGGCGGGGGGGCAGCAATGAGCAGTTCTTC	CASGLGTERRGGSNEQFF
few	TRBV9	NA	TRBJ1-6	TGTGCCAGCAGCGTGGGCAGGGATAATTCACCCCTCCACTTT	CASSVGRDNSPLHF
few	TRBV10-3	NA	TRBJ2-7	TGTGCCATCAGTGCCCACAAAGGGGTCTACGAGCAGTACTTC	CAISAHKGVYEQYF
NA	TRBV15	TRBD1	TRBJ2-2	TGTGCCACAGATCCGGGACAGGGGGCCACCGGGGAGCTGTTTTTT	CATDPGQGATGELFF
NA	TRBV6-1	TRBD1	TRBJ2-3	TGTGCCGCAGGACGACAGGGCGGAACAGATACGCAGTATTTT	CAAGRQGGTDTQYF
NA	TRBV5-4	NA	TRBJ2-7	TGTGCCAGCAGCTTGTTAACCTGGGGGCAAGACGAGCAGTACTTC	CASSLLTWGQDEQYF
NA	TRBV7-2	TRBD1	TRBJ1-3	TGTGCCAGCAGCCCGCGACAGGGGGCTGGAAACACCATATATTTT	CASSPRQGAGNTIYF
NA	TRBV7-2	TRBD2	TRBJ2-1	TGTGCCAGCAGCCGAGGGACTAGCGGGAGTAATGAGCAGTTCTTC	CASSRGTSGSNEQFF
NA	TRBV5-5	TRBD2	TRBJ2-1	TGTGCCAGCAGCCGGGGACTAGCGGGGGGTCCTCGGTTCTTC	CASSRGLAGGPRFF
few	TRBV27	TRBD2	TRBJ2-5	TGTGCCAGCAGTATTAGCGGGGTACAAGAGACCCAGTACTTC	CASSISGVQETQYF
NA	TRBV2	NA	TRBJ2-2	TGTGCCAGCAACAGGGAGAACACCGGGGAGCTGTTTTTT	CASNRENTGELFF
once	TRBV5-6	TRBD1	TRBJ1-1	TGTGCCAGCAGCTCCCGACAGGGGCTCTGGAACGCTGAAGCTTTCTTT	CASSSRQGLWNAEAFF
NA	TRBV5-1	TRBD2	TRBJ2-3	TGCGCCAGCAGCTTGGCTGCGCGGGGGGGCCTTGATACGCAGTATTTT	CASSLAARGGLDTQYF
NA	TRBV9	NA	TRBJ2-1	TGTGCCAGCAGCGTAGAAAACCAACTCACCAATGAGCAGTTCTTC	CASSVENQLTNEQFF
NA	TRBV6-1	NA	TRBJ1-1	TGTGCCAGCAGTGAAATAGGGCAGGGAATCGGACCGACTGAAGCTTTCTTT	CASSEIGQGIGPTEAFF
NA	TRBV5-6	NA	TRBJ1-4	TGTGCCAGCAACGTAGGGGTTCGTTCGGGTGAAAAACTGTTTTTT	CASNVGVRSGEKLFF
NA	TRBV19	NA	TRBJ1-1	TGTGCCAGTAGTTTGACGAGAGGTTACACTGAAGCTTTCTTT	CASSLTRGYTEAFF
few	TRBV29-1	NA	TRBJ2-1	TGCAGCGTTGGCGGTGAGCAGTTCTTC	CSVGGEQFF
NA	TRBV7-2	NA	TRBJ2-7	TGTGCCAGCAGCCCCACGGGAGCTTCCTACGAGCAGTACTTC	CASSPTGASYEQYF
NA	TRBV6-6	NA	TRBJ1-5	TGTGCCAGCAGTTACGGGACAAGCAATCAGCCCCAGCATTTT	CASSYGTSNQPQHF